This T cell receptor beta chain was documented in a study of cytomegalovirus exposure and HLA in healthy donors. Study conclusions and caveats: The records held CMV serostatus as the only immune exposure information.

Worth noting for this clone: No antigen is known for it.

In the PCR, 60 Vbeta and 13 Jbeta primers were used. Some clones are missing from TCRdb's copy, which holds only in-frame ones; the method was immunoSEQ multiplex PCR. The data contain about 140,000 clones, roughly 80% of them seen just once; the ten biggest clones take up 1.2%. The TCR sequence derives from a female donor in good health and CMV-seronegative. The sample comprised PBMCs.

The CDR3 DNA is TGTGCCAGCAGCTTAGGGCCGACTAGCGGAAGCTCCTACGAGCAGTACTTC. It encodes CASSLGPTSGSSYEQYF. The J gene is TRBJ2-7, the V gene TRBV7-2; 9 nucleotides line up with TRBD2. This CDR3 spans 17 amino acids. J lost 0 bases, V lost 1 base, and 7 bases had no gene match. Per the germline V gene, CDR1 is SGHTA and CDR2 is FQGNSA.